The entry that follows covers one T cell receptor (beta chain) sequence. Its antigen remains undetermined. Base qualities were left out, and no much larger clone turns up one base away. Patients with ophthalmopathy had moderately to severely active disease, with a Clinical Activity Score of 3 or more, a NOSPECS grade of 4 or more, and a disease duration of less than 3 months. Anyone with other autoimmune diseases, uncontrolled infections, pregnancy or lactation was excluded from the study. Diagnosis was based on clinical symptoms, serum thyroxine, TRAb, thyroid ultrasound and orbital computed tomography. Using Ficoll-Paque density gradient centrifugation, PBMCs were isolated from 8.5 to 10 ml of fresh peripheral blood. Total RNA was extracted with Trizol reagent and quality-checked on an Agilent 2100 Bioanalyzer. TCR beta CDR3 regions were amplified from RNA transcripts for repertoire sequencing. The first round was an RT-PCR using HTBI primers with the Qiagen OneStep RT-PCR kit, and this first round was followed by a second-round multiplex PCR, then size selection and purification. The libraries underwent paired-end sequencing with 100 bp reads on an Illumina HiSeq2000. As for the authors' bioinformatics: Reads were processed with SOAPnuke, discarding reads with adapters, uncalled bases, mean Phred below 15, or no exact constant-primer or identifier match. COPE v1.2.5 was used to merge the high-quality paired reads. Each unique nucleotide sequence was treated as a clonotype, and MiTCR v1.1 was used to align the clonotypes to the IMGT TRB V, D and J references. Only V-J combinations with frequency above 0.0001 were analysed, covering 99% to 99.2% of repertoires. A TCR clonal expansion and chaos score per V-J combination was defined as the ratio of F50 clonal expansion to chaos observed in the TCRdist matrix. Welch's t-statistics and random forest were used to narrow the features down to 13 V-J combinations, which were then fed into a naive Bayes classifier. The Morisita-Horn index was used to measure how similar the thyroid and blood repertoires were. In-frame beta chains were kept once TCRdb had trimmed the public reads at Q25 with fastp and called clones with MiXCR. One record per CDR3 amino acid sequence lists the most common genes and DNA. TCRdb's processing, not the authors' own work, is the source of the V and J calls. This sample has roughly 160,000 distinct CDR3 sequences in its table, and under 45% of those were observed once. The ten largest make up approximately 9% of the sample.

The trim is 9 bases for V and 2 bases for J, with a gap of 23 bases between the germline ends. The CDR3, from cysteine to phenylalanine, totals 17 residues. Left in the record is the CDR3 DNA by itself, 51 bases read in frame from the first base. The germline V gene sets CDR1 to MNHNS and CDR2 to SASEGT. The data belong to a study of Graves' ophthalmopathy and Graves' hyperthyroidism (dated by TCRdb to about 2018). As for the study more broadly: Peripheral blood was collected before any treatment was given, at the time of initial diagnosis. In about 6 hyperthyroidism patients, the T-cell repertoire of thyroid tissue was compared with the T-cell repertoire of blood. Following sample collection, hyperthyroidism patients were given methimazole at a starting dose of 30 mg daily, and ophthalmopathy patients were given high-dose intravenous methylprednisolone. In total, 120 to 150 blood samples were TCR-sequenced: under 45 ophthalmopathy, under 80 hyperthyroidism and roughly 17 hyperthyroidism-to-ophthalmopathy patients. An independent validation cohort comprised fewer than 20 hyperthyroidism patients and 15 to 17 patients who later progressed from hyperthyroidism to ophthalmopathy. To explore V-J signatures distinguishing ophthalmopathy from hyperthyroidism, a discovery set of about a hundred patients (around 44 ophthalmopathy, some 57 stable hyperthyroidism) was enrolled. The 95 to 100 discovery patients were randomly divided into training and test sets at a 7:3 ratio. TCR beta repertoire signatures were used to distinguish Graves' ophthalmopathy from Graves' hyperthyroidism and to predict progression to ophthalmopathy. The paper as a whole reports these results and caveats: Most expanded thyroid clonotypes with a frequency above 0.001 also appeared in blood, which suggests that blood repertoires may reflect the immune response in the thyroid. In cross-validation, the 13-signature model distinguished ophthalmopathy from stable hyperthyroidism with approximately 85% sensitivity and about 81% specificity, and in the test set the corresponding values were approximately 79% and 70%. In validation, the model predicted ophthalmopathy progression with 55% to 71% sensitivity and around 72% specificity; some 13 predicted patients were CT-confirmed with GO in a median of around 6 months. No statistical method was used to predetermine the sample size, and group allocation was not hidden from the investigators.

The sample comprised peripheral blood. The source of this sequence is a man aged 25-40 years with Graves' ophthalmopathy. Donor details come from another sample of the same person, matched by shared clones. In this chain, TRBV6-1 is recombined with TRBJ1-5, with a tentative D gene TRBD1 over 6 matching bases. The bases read TGTGCCAGACGACCGATTCGTATAGCAGGGGGCAATCAGCCCCAGCATTTT. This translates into CARRPIRIAGGNQPQHF.